This T cell receptor beta chain appears in the sequencing data of a study of graft-versus-host responses after intestinal transplantation. The wider study: The study gave all recipients anti-thymocyte globulin induction, then tacrolimus and steroids for 2 to 3 years.

Whole-study results and caveats: GvH clones occurred in recipient marrow; some first appeared in ileum or blood. Maximum circulating GvH clone levels tracked with early post-transplant HvG decreases.

Generated by immunoSEQ multiplex PCR, the TCRdb table keeps only in-frame clones and is missing some. The table includes 35,000 to 45,000 clones, roughly 86% detected once. The CDR3 sequence is 14 residues long. The germline CDR1 and CDR2 sequences are MNHNY and SVGAGI (reference sequence). V lost 2 bases and J lost 6; bases outside the gene matches: 7. This clone was detected only a few times. What it binds is not known. This rearrangement joins TRBV6-6 to TRBJ2-7, with 7 bases identical to TRBD2. This clonotype originated in a human patient who received an intestinal transplant, so some T cells may come from the graft donor. Here the sequenced sample was PBMCs, taken less than 280 days after transplant. CDR3 protein: CASSYVQGGFEQYF. CDR3 nucleotide sequence: TGTGCCAGCAGTTACGTTCAGGGAGGGTTCGAGCAGTACTTC.